This record covers a single TCR beta chain. The source of the sample is a study of blood T cell repertoires in COVID-19. Generated by immunoSEQ multiplex PCR, the TCRdb table keeps only in-frame clones and is missing some. The top ten clones hold around 7.9% of a sample with roughly 340,000 clones, around nine tenths of them seen once. The germline V gene has CDR1 GTSNPN and CDR2 SVGIG (reference sequence). V gave up 5 bases and J gave up 1 base, with 17 bases separating them. The CDR3 has 15 amino acids. This chain uses TRBV30 with TRBJ1-1; no firm D call. This clonotype originated in a woman in her 70s with COVID-19, enrolled during active disease. The sample comprised peripheral blood. The CDR3 DNA reads as TGTGCCTGGGGGCGCTACCGCGATCCGAACACTGAAGCTTTCTTT. Translation gives CAWGRYRDPNTEAFF.